The 19 T cell receptor beta chains in this list originate from one sample, sequenced in a study of CD8 T cells in ankylosing spondylitis. TCRdb re-analysed the 5' RACE reads in MiXCR, keeping a single row per CDR3 protein. The data show about 250,000 distinct CDR3 sequences, with about 24% seen just once and over 0.55% held by the top ten. Specimen: blood, either unsorted or a sorted T cell fraction (not recorded which). Receptor source: a male donor with ankylosing spondylitis or in good health (not recorded which).

V and J are TRBV10-3 and TRBJ2-1; either TRBD1 or TRBD2 may fit D (5 bases each). CDR3 length: 16 amino acids. Per the germline V gene, CDR1 is ENHRY and CDR2 is SYGVKD. V was shortened by 2 bases and J by 3 bases, with 14 bases between the two germline ends. The CDR3 region is CAISEHRDGVYNEQFF. In DNA, the CDR3 is TGTGCCATCAGTGAGCACCGGGACGGGGTCTACAATGAGCAGTTCTTC.

The rearrangement uses TRBV20-1 and TRBJ2-3, with unresolved D. The CDR3 loop spans 15 amino acids. V lost 1 base to trimming and J lost 4 bases, with 15 bases between them. Per germline, CDR1 DFQATT and CDR2 SNEGSKA (reference sequence). CDR3 residues: CSARGWAPSPDTQYF. As DNA, the CDR3 is TGCAGTGCTAGAGGTTGGGCCCCAAGTCCAGATACGCAGTATTTT.

This clonotype was found many times. The chain joins TRBV5-1 to TRBJ2-5; no clear D. Germline V gene data show CDR1 as SGHRS and CDR2 as YFSETQ. The CDR3 covers 15 residues. V was pared by 0 bases and J by 4 bases, with 13 bases between. The CDR3 nucleotides read TGCGCCAGCAGCTTGGGGCTAGATACAAGAGAGACCCAGTACTTC. Amino acid sequence: CASSLGLDTRETQYF.

This clonotype was detected ten times or more. The chain has TRBV25-1 and TRBJ2-5; D uncertain. Per the germline V gene, CDR1 is MGHDK and CDR2 is SYGVNS. Trimming shortened V by 2 bases and J by 4 bases, and 11 bases separated the two germline ends. The CDR3 loop spans 14 amino acids. CDR3 DNA: TGTGCCAGCAGTGAACCCCCCCTTGCAGAGACCCAGTACTTC. Translated, it gives CASSEPPLAETQYF. The full variable domain, completed using reference TRBV25-1 and TRBJ2-5, is EADIYQTPRYLVIGTGKKITLECSQTMGHDKMYWYQQDPGMELHLIHYSYGVNSTEKGDLSSESTVSRIRTEHFPLTLESARPSHTSQYLCASSEPPLAETQYFGPGTRLLVL.

This clonotype occurred many times. The chain employs TRBV5-1 and TRBJ2-1, with TRBD1 as a possible D gene (6 bases). This CDR3 has 13 residues. Trimming took 4 bases from V and 5 from J, leaving 10 bases between them. The germline CDR1 and CDR2 sequences are SGHRS and YFSETQ. CDR3 residues: CASSPGQNNEQFF. Written as DNA, the CDR3 is TGCGCCAGCAGCCCCGGACAGAACAATGAGCAGTTCTTC.

The sample holds many counts of this clonotype. The J gene is TRBJ2-1, the V gene TRBV29-1, with 10 nucleotides matching TRBD2. This CDR3 region has 13 residues. J gave up 10 bases and V 4 bases, and 7 bases lay outside the gene matches. Germline CDR1 is SQVTM and CDR2 is ANQGSEA. The CDR3 here is CSVGGLASLEQFF. The CDR3 DNA follows: TGCAGCGTTGGGGGACTAGCGTCCTTAGAGCAGTTCTTC.

This clonotype showed up many times. The chain joins TRBV21-1 to TRBJ2-7; the D call in the table, TRBD1, was not verified against the DNA. TRBV21-1 is labeled a pseudogene. The CDR3 runs 15 residues. The CDR3 reads CASSVRQGGSYEQYF. For the CDR3, the DNA is TGTGCCAGCAGCGTACGACAGGGTGGCTCCTACGAGCAGTACTTC.

The genes are TRBV24-1 and TRBJ2-3; D is unresolved. The CDR3 has 13 amino acids. V was cut by 5 bases and J by 2 bases, with 7 bases left in between. Looked up from germline, CDR1 is KGHDR and CDR2 is SFDVKD. CDR3 in amino acids: CATSGPITDTQYF. The CDR3 nucleotides read TGTGCCACCAGTGGACCTATCACAGATACGCAGTATTTT.

The genes are TRBV20-1 and TRBJ2-7, with a possible D match to TRBD2 (5 bases). The CDR3 extends over 14 amino acids. V lost 6 bases to trimming and J lost 3 bases, with 18 bases between them. CDR1 is DFQATT and CDR2 is SNEGSKA in the germline V gene (reference sequence). This CDR3 reads CSAIRERGSYEQYF. CDR3 sequence (DNA): TGCAGTGCCATCCGAGAACGAGGGAGCTACGAGCAGTACTTC.

In its sample, this clonotype was seen many times. J is TRBJ1-6 and V is TRBV29-1; D gene ambiguous. The CDR3 has 11 residues. CDR1 and CDR2 from the germline V gene are SQVTM and ANQGSEA. V was trimmed by 2 bases and J by 16 bases, leaving 12 bases between them. In nucleotides, the CDR3 is TGCAGCGTTGAAAAGGGTACAAAGCTCCACTTT. This encodes CSVEKGTKLHF.

The chain is built from TRBV5-1 and TRBJ2-7, with D tentatively TRBD2 (6 bases). The CDR3 is 15 amino acids. Germline loops: CDR1 SGHRS, CDR2 YFSETQ. Trimming removed 0 bases from V and 2 bases from J, with 12 bases in between. The CDR3 spells CASSLGSEGAYEQYF. Here the CDR3 DNA reads TGCGCCAGCAGCTTGGGGTCGGAGGGCGCCTACGAGCAGTACTTC.

This clonotype was seen a few times. The J gene is TRBJ2-3, the V gene TRBV5-6; D is ambiguous. Trimming removed 4 bases at V and 5 bases at J, with 5 bases between. The CDR3 is made up of 11 amino acids. From germline, CDR1 is SGHDT and CDR2 YYEEEE. CDR3 coding DNA: TGTGCCAGCAGCGCCCTAGATACGCAGTATTTT. Amino acids: CASSALDTQYF.

This clonotype has just a few counts. The V call is TRBV6-5, the J call TRBJ1-3; D is possibly TRBD1 (5 bases). The length of the CDR3 is 16 residues. V lost 2 bases and J lost 0, with 11 bases in between. The germline gives CDR1 MNHEY, CDR2 SVGAGI. The CDR3 coding sequence is TGTGCCAGCAGTTACGGGGGGTCAAACTCTGGAAACACCATATATTTT. The encoded protein is CASSYGGSNSGNTIYF.

The rearrangement joins TRBV11-1 to TRBJ2-7, with D possibly being TRBD1 (5 bases). With 6 bases removed from V and 1 base from J, the gap between germline ends came to 13 bases. The CDR3 is made up of 14 amino acids. Germline CDR1 SGHAT, CDR2 FQDESV (reference sequence). The CDR3 protein is CASSPSDRSYEQYF. CDR3 nucleotides: TGTGCCAGCAGTCCCTCCGACAGATCCTACGAGCAGTACTTC.

This clonotype was picked up many times. This chain uses TRBV12-3 or TRBV12-4 with TRBJ1-5; no firm D call. V was shortened by 6 bases and J by 0 bases, with 18 bases between the two germline ends. This CDR3 spans 17 amino acids. DNA for the CDR3: TGTGCCAGCAGCAGTTATAAGACCGAGGCTAGCAATCAGCCCCAGCATTTT. This codes for CASSSYKTEASNQPQHF.

This clonotype appeared a few times. The rearrangement uses TRBV7-2 and TRBJ2-3; D is undetermined. The ends were cut back, 1 base at V and 5 bases at J, with 13 bases in the middle. The germline V gene has CDR1 SGHTA and CDR2 FQGNSA. This CDR3 region has 15 residues. Here the CDR3 reads CASSLVGVRGDTQYF. Here the CDR3 DNA reads TGTGCCAGCAGCTTAGTTGGGGTTCGAGGAGATACGCAGTATTTT.

This clonotype has at least ten counts. The V and J genes are TRBV24-1 and TRBJ2-3; weak D call: TRBD2 (5 bases). The ends were cut back, 1 base at V and 4 bases at J, with 11 bases in the middle. Germline CDR1 is KGHDR and CDR2 is SFDVKD. The CDR3 is made up of 15 amino acids. CDR3 residues: CATSDFNGGADTQYF. The CDR3 bases are TGTGCCACCAGTGATTTTAACGGAGGCGCAGATACGCAGTATTTT.

This clonotype was recorded many times. The CDR3 region has the DNA TGTGCCATCGGAGGAAGTGTGGGCTATGGCTACACCTTC. It specifies CAIGGSVGYGYTF. The chain has TRBV10-3 and TRBJ1-2; D gene ambiguous. Per the germline V gene, CDR1 is ENHRY and CDR2 is SYGVKD. This CDR3 comprises 13 residues. The V end was cut by 8 bases, the J end by 4 bases, with 14 bases between.

This clonotype came up a few times. J is TRBJ2-7 and V is TRBV20-1; D is perhaps TRBD1 or TRBD2 (5 bases each). Trimming cost V 5 bases and J 0 bases, with 14 bases left between them. Germline-derived CDR1 and CDR2 are DFQATT and SNEGSKA (reference sequence). The CDR3 is made up of 14 amino acids. The chain's CDR3 is CSALGTGSSYEQYF. In DNA form, the CDR3 reads TGCAGTGCTCTCGGGACGGGGAGCTCCTACGAGCAGTACTTC.